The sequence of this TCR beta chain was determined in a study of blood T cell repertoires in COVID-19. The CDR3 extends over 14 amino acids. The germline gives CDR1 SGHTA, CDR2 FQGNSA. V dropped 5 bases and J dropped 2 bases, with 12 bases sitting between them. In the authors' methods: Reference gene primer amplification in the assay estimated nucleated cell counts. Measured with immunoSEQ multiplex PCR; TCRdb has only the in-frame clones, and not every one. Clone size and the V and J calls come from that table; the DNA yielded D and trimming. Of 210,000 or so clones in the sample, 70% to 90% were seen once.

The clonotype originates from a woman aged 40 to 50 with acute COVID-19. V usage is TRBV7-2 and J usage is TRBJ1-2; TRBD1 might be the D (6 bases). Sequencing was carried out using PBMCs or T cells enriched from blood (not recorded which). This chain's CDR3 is CASSPGVRNYGYTF. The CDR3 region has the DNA TGTGCCAGCAGCCCAGGGGTCCGGAACTATGGCTACACCTTC.